The clone carrying this T cell receptor beta chain showed up just a few times. Its target is not known. The data were obtained in a study of T cell repertoires in cytomegalovirus infection. The study's findings and limits: Identification of carriers of CMV plus the relevant HLA was achieved through cumulative public TCR beta family frequency.

TCRdb passed the reads through MiXCR, listing each CDR3 protein once. The sample holds 830,000 or so distinct CDR3 sequences, about 30% seen once. Germline V gene sequence: CDR1 SQVTM, CDR2 ANQGSEA. Trimming took 6 bases from V and 0 from J, leaving 8 bases between them. The length of the CDR3 is 12 residues. The origin of this receptor is a human donor in good health (CMV status not recorded). Some clones in this sample may be carry-over from other donors' samples. The source was cultured CD8+ T cells from PBMCs, collected from culture after CMV antigen stimulation. The chain combines TRBV29-1 with TRBJ1-1; maybe TRBD1 (6 bases). The chain's CDR3 is CSVTGLNTEAFF. CDR3 bases: TGCAGCGTCACAGGGTTGAACACTGAAGCTTTCTTT.